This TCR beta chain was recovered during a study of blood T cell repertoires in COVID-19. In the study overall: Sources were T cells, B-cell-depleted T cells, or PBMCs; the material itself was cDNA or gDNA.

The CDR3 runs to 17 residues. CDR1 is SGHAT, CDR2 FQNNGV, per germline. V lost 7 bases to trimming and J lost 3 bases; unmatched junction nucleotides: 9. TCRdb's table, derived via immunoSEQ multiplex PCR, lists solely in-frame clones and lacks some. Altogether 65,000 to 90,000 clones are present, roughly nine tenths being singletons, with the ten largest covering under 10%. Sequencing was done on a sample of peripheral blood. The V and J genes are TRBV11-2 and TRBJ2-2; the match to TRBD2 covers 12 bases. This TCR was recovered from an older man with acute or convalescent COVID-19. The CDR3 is CASKRAGLAGYTGELFF. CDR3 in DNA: TGTGCCAGCAAGCGAGCAGGACTAGCGGGGTACACCGGGGAGCTGTTTTTT.